This paragraph covers one T cell receptor beta chain sequence. One junction end does not reproduce the germline sequence, and a read error may be involved. From germline, CDR1 is SGHAT and CDR2 FQDESV (reference sequence). There are 15 residues in the CDR3. Amplification of TCR beta CDR3 from genomic DNA used two-round multiplex PCR. TRBV and TRBJ genes each had their own specific primers in first-round PCR. TCRdb re-called the multiplex PCR reads through MiXCR, storing one row per CDR3 protein. Here the sample spans some 14,000 distinct CDR3 sequences, 50% being singletons. This sample was taken from a study of prognosis after radiotherapy for stage I lung cancer.

The chain couples TRBV11-1 to TRBJ1-1; weak D call: TRBD1 (5 bases). Material: PBMCs, obtained before or after stereotactic body radiation therapy (not recorded which). The TCR comes from a donor over 45 with non-small cell lung cancer. Here the CDR3 DNA reads TGTGCCAGCAGCTTAACACAGGTTTCGGACACTGAATCTTTCTTT. As protein: CASSLTQVSDTESFF.